These 14 T cell receptor beta chains were all obtained from the same sample, sequenced in a study of blood T cell repertoires in COVID-19. The data were produced by immunoSEQ multiplex PCR, yet TCRdb's version contains in-frame clones alone and is incomplete. The sample has 130,000 or so clones; about 84% are singletons. Sequenced sample: peripheral blood. Receptor source: a woman aged 55-69 years with acute or convalescent COVID-19.

The gene calls are TRBV12-5 and TRBJ1-6; 7 bases are shared with TRBD1. Looked up from germline, CDR1 is LGHNT and CDR2 is FRNRAP. This CDR3 spans 19 amino acids. The V and J ends lost 6 bases and 1 base, in that order; junction bases with no gene match: 15. The CDR3 nucleotides read TGTGCTAGTGGCGATTCCACAGGGGTTTCGCTTTCCTATAATTCACCCCTCCACTTT. Protein product: CASGDSTGVSLSYNSPLHF.

This chain joins TRBV5-4 and TRBJ2-7; a possible D gene is TRBD2 (6 bases). The germline CDR1 and CDR2 sequences are SGHNT and YYREEE (reference sequence). This CDR3 spans 14 amino acids. V was pared by 0 bases and J by 5 bases, with 12 bases between. CDR3 sequence: CASSLGGVVNEQYF. The CDR3 DNA is TGTGCCAGCAGCTTGGGCGGGGTAGTCAACGAGCAGTACTTC.

The CDR3 region has the DNA TGTGCCAGCAGCTGGGGGATAGCGGGGGGCAACACAGATACGCAGTATTTT. Translation gives CASSWGIAGGNTDTQYF. J is TRBJ2-3 and V is TRBV5-4; 10 bases agree with TRBD2. Germline V gene lookup returns CDR1 SGHNT and CDR2 YYREEE (reference sequence). Unmatched junction bases numbered 9, after V lost 3 bases and J lost 2 bases. CDR3 length: 17 amino acids. The full variable domain, rest sourced from reference TRBV5-4 and TRBJ2-3, is ETGVTQSPTHLIKTRGQQVTLRCSSQSGHNTVSWYQQALGQGPQFIFQYYREEENGRGNFPPRFSGLQFPNYSSELNVNALELDDSALYLCASSWGIAGGNTDTQYFGPGTRLTVL.

This sequence joins TRBV3-1 (or the pseudogene TRBV3-2) and TRBJ1-2; D might be TRBD1 (5 bases). The CDR3 runs to 13 residues. The germline V and J ends were trimmed by 1 base and 8 bases, with 11 bases remaining between them. The germline gives CDR1 LGHDT, CDR2 YNNKEL (reference sequence). The CDR3 DNA is TGTGCCAGCAGCCAAGCTCGCGGGGACGGCTACACCTTC. The encoded protein is CASSQARGDGYTF.

This rearrangement joins TRBV27 to TRBJ1-5; 8 bases match TRBD1. Unmatched junction bases numbered 5, after V lost 6 bases and J lost 1 base. The CDR3 loop spans 15 amino acids. Germline lookup yields CDR1 MNHEY and CDR2 SMNVEV (reference sequence). CDR3: CASSQGTGSNQPQHF. Here the CDR3 DNA reads TGTGCCAGCAGCCAAGGGACAGGCAGCAATCAGCCCCAGCATTTT.

V and J are TRBV18 and TRBJ2-5; 7 bases match TRBD1. Per the germline V gene, CDR1 is KGHSH and CDR2 is LQKENI. Trimming cost V 6 bases and J 4 bases; bases outside gene matches: 2. The CDR3 contains 12 residues. The CDR3 nucleotides are TGTGCCAGCTCCCGGGACAGAGAGACCCAGTACTTC. Protein product: CASSRDRETQYF.

The chain couples TRBV6-2 or TRBV6-3 to TRBJ1-2; possible D gene TRBD1, 5 bases. Trimming removed 2 bases at V and 0 bases at J, with 10 bases between. Germline values: CDR1 MNHEY, CDR2 SVGEGT. CDR3 length: 15 amino acids. CDR3 in amino acids: CASSYGQGSNYGYTF. The CDR3 bases are TGTGCCAGCAGTTACGGGCAGGGCTCTAACTATGGCTACACCTTC.

This chain joins TRBV7-9 and TRBJ1-4; perhaps TRBD1 as D (5 bases). The CDR3 has 14 residues. In germline, CDR1 is SEHNR, CDR2 FQNEAQ (reference sequence). V was pared by 3 bases and J by 7 bases, with 12 bases between. CDR3 in amino acids: CASSFQGIGEKLFF. The CDR3 DNA reads TGTGCCAGCAGCTTTCAGGGAATCGGTGAAAAACTGTTTTTT.

The CDR3 region is CSARTGNTEAFF. CDR3 bases: TGCAGCGCTAGGACAGGGAACACTGAAGCTTTCTTT. The rearrangement links TRBV29-1 to TRBJ1-1, with 7 nucleotides matching TRBD1. V gave up 7 bases and J gave up 1 base; unmatched junction bases: 3. The germline V gene has CDR1 SQVTM and CDR2 ANQGSEA. This CDR3 spans 12 amino acids.

The chain has TRBV5-4 and TRBJ1-2; 9 bases are a match to TRBD1. This CDR3 has 17 amino acids. The V gene end was trimmed by 0 bases and the J gene end by 5 bases; junction bases not matched to a gene: 11. Germline CDR1 SGHNT, CDR2 YYREEE (reference sequence). The CDR3 loop reads CASSLEQGAFSEYGYTF. The CDR3 bases are TGTGCCAGCAGCTTGGAACAGGGGGCCTTCTCCGAGTATGGCTACACCTTC.

The chain employs TRBV7-3 and TRBJ1-2, with 7 bases identical to TRBD1. Trimming at V came to 4 bases and at J to 8 bases, leaving 7 bases not matched to a gene. Germline assignment: CDR1 SGHTA and CDR2 FQGTGA. The CDR3 is made up of 13 amino acids. The CDR3 protein is CASSSQGEGGYTF. CDR3 DNA: TGTGCCAGCAGCTCGCAGGGGGAAGGCGGCTACACCTTC.

The chain has TRBV27 and TRBJ1-1, with 8 nucleotides matching TRBD1. The ends lost 8 bases at V and 3 bases at J; junction bases unmatched: 14. The CDR3 is 16 residues long. CDR1 and CDR2 from the germline V gene are MNHEY and SMNVEV (reference sequence). CDR3 nucleotides: TGTGCCAGCGGACGAGACAGGGGCGGGAGAGACACTGAAGCTTTCTTT. Protein sequence: CASGRDRGGRDTEAFF.

The rearrangement uses TRBV5-3 and TRBJ1-1; D call uncertain. TRBV5-3 is reported as an ORF; its role is uncertain. The CDR3 sequence is 12 residues long. Trimming took off 5 bases at V and 1 base at J, with 6 bases between the two ends. CDR3 sequence reads: CARREKNTEAFF. CDR3 sequence (DNA): TGTGCCAGAAGAGAGAAGAACACTGAAGCTTTCTTT.

In its sample, this clone was seen many times. The chain is built from TRBV28 and TRBJ1-6; 7 positions match TRBD1. The germline V gene has CDR1 MDHEN and CDR2 SYDVKM. There are 12 residues in the CDR3. J gave up 10 bases and V 5 bases, and 2 bases lay outside the gene matches. The CDR3 DNA is TGTGCCAGCAGTCGGGACAGCTCACCCCTCCACTTT. This sequence encodes CASSRDSSPLHF.